The TCR beta chain under discussion was sequenced for a study of T-cell memory formation after mild COVID-19. Study-wide findings and caveats: Still unconfirmed is whether the second-wave clones peaking on day 37 recognized SARS-CoV-2.

On this clonotype itself: Its antigen remains unidentified.

CDR1 and CDR2 from the germline V gene are SQVTM and ANQGSEA. CDR3 length equals 14 residues. V was clipped by 6 bases and J by 0 bases; unmatched bases: 5. TCRalpha and TCRbeta libraries used 5'RACE with constant-segment primers and UMIs. TCRdb called the 5' RACE reads again in MiXCR, with one record for every CDR3 protein. Found here are around 320,000 distinct CDR3 sequences, just under 20% of them singletons; the top ten hold around 20%. The receptor's source is a man aged 18-30 years who had mild COVID-19 (a few samples of this study predate the infection). Cell type and time point are not known. The rearrangement uses TRBV29-1 and TRBJ2-1; 7 positions agree with TRBD1. The sample was PBMCs or a T cell subset sorted from them (not recorded which). CDR3 sequence (DNA): TGCAGCGTCCAGGGGGAACCCTCCTACAATGAGCAGTTCTTC. Translating gives CSVQGEPSYNEQFF.